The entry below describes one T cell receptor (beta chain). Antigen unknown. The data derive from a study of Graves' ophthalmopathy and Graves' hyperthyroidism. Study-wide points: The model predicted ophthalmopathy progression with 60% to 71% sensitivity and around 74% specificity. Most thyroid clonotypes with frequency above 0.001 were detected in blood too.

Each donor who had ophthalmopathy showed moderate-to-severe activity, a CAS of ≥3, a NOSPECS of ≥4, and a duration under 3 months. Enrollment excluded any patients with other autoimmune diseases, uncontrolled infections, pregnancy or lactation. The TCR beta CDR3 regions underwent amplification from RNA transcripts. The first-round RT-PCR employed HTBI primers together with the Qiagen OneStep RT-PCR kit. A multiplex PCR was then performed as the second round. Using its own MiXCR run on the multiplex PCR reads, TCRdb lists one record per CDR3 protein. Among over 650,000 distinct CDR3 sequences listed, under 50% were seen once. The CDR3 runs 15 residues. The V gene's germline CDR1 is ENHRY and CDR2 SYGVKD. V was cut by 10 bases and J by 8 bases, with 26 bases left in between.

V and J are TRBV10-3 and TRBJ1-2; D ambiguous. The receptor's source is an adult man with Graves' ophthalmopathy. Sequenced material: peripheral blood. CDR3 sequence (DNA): TGTGCCAGCACCGCAACGTGGGGTGGCAGCTGGGGCTACACCTTC. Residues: CASTATWGGSWGYTF.